Following are 17 T cell receptor beta chains from one sample sequenced in a study of patients and donors after allogeneic stem cell transplantation. In TCRdb, the RT-PCR reads were re-called with MiXCR into one record per CDR3 protein. This sample has about 960,000 distinct CDR3 sequences, with about a sixth found just once. Material: blood, either unsorted or a sorted T cell fraction (not recorded which). The receptors were gathered from a human donor who was either an allogeneic HSCT recipient or a stem cell or donor lymphocyte infusion donor (not recorded which). It is not recorded whose cells these are; they may come from a transplant donor.

This clonotype has just a few counts. The chain has TRBV20-1 and TRBJ2-3, with D hard to call. Germline-derived CDR1 and CDR2 are DFQATT and SNEGSKA (reference sequence). The CDR3 loop spans 10 amino acids. Trimming took 5 bases from V and 8 from J, leaving 8 bases between them. The CDR3 sequence: CSAYWGTQYF. CDR3 in DNA: TGCAGTGCTTATTGGGGTACGCAGTATTTT.

The chain links TRBV9 to TRBJ2-1; 12 bases align to TRBD2. The J segment lost 8 bases and the V segment lost 1 base, leaving 4 bases of the junction unmatched. Per germline, CDR1 SGDLS and CDR2 YYNGEE. The CDR3 consists of 15 residues. CDR3 protein: CASSVLAGGPDEQFF. In DNA, the CDR3 is TGTGCCAGCAGCGTACTAGCGGGAGGGCCGGATGAGCAGTTCTTC.

This clonotype was detected ten times or more. This chain joins TRBV12-3 or TRBV12-4 and TRBJ1-2; TRBD1 is a possible D gene (6 bases). This CDR3 contains 15 residues. V lost 5 bases and J lost 6, with 19 bases in between. CDR3 sequence reads: CASSPWGAGEDGYTF. The CDR3 DNA reads as TGTGCCAGCAGTCCGTGGGGTGCAGGGGAAGATGGCTACACCTTC.

V is TRBV7-8 and J is TRBJ2-5; D is uncertain. The CDR3 contains 15 residues. CDR1 and CDR2 from the germline V gene are SGHVS and FQNEAQ. V was pared by 1 base and J by 2 bases, with 11 bases between. CDR3 loop: CASSLERQKQETQYF. The CDR3 coding sequence is TGTGCCAGCAGCTTAGAGAGGCAGAAACAAGAGACCCAGTACTTC. Looking up the rest from reference TRBV7-8 and TRBJ2-5 gives the full variable domain: GAGVSQSPRYKVAKRGQDVALRCDPISGHVSLFWYQQALGQGPEFLTYFQNEAQLDKSGLPSDRFFAERPEGSVSTLKIQRTQQEDSAVYLCASSLERQKQETQYFGPGTRLLVL.

The chain recombines TRBV30 with TRBJ2-1; tentative D call: TRBD2 (6 bases). Per germline, CDR1 GTSNPN and CDR2 SVGIG (reference sequence). V gave up 0 bases and J gave up 3 bases, with 9 bases separating them. The CDR3 has 14 residues. CDR3 sequence (DNA): TGTGCCTGGAGTGTAAGCGGGCTCTACAATGAGCAGTTCTTC. Residues: CAWSVSGLYNEQFF. Combining the CDR3 with reference TRBV30 and TRBJ2-1 gives the whole variable domain SQTIHQWPATLVQPVGSPLSLECTVEGTSNPNLYWYRQAAGRGLQLLFYSVGIGQISSEVPQNLSASRPQDRQFILSSKKLLLSDSGFYLCAWSVSGLYNEQFFGPGTRLTVL.

In this sample, this clonotype turned up many times. This rearrangement joins TRBV7-3 to TRBJ1-4, with D possibly matching TRBD1 (6 bases). Germline V gene lookup returns CDR1 SGHTA and CDR2 FQGTGA. The CDR3 has 15 amino acids. With 5 bases removed from V and 0 bases from J, the gap between germline ends came to 10 bases. Here the CDR3 reads CASSPGTTTNEKLFF. CDR3 in DNA: TGTGCCAGCAGCCCTGGGACAACAACTAATGAAAAACTGTTTTTT.

This sequence joins TRBV4-3 and TRBJ2-7; the D gene is possibly TRBD2 (5 bases). V lost 0 bases and J 2 bases, leaving 8 bases between the germline ends. Germline V gene sequence: CDR1 LGHNA, CDR2 YSLEER. The CDR3 length is 14 residues. CDR3 in amino acids: CASSQEVTTYEQYF. CDR3 sequence (DNA): TGCGCCAGCAGCCAAGAAGTGACTACCTACGAGCAGTACTTC.

The chain links TRBV12-3 or TRBV12-4 to TRBJ2-2; D may be TRBD1 (6 bases). The CDR3 extends over 15 amino acids. Trimming pared 2 bases from V and 4 bases from J, leaving 11 bases between. In DNA form, the CDR3 reads TGTGCCAGCAGTTTATCCAGGGGCGGCACCGGGGAGCTGTTTTTT. It is translated as CASSLSRGGTGELFF.

This clonotype occurred a few times. Here the CDR3 reads CASSFKPPAGRSYNEQFF. The CDR3 nucleotides read TGTGCCAGCAGTTTCAAACCCCCAGCAGGGAGATCCTACAATGAGCAGTTCTTC. The chain links TRBV27 to TRBJ2-1; either TRBD1 or TRBD2 may fit D (5 bases each). The germline V and J ends were trimmed by 3 bases and 1 base, with 19 bases remaining between them. There are 18 residues in the CDR3. The germline V gene encodes CDR1 MNHEY and CDR2 SMNVEV (reference sequence).

The V gene is TRBV6-6, the J gene TRBJ1-2; D is unclear. CDR3 length equals 10 residues. Trimming removed 9 bases at V and 6 bases at J, with 8 bases between. Per germline, CDR1 MNHNY and CDR2 SVGAGI (reference sequence). The CDR3 DNA reads as TGTGCCAGTTGGGCCGATGGCTACACCTTC. Protein: CASWADGYTF.

A few counts support this clonotype. The V gene is TRBV9, the J gene TRBJ1-5; D unclear. The CDR3 contains 13 residues. Trimming left V 0 bases short and J 4 bases short, with 5 bases between. Per germline, CDR1 SGDLS and CDR2 YYNGEE. This chain's CDR3 is CASSVGTNQPQHF. CDR3 bases: TGTGCCAGCAGCGTAGGGACGAATCAGCCCCAGCATTTT.

This clonotype occurred a few times. CDR3 in amino acids: CASSVTRSEQFF. DNA of the CDR3: TGTGCCAGCAGCGTCACTAGGAGTGAGCAGTTCTTC. V and J are TRBV9 and TRBJ2-1; the D gene is possibly TRBD2 (5 bases). Trimming pared 2 bases from V and 9 bases from J, leaving 9 bases between. Germline lookup yields CDR1 SGDLS and CDR2 YYNGEE. The CDR3 extends over 12 amino acids.

This clonotype was seen a handful of times. CDR3 amino acids: CASSLGGREQAETQYF. CDR3 bases: TGCGCCAGCAGCTTAGGTGGGCGGGAGCAGGCTGAGACCCAGTACTTC. The chain links TRBV5-1 to TRBJ2-5, with 7 bases that match TRBD2. V trimming: 2 bases; J trimming: 5 bases; junction bases outside the gene matches: 12. From germline, CDR1 is SGHRS and CDR2 YFSETQ. CDR3 length: 16 residues.

The V and J genes are TRBV12-3 or TRBV12-4 and TRBJ2-2; D may be TRBD1 or TRBD2 (5 bases each). The CDR3 is 16 residues long. The ends were cut back, 7 bases at V and 4 bases at J, with 19 bases in the middle. CDR3 loop: CASNRGGAGSTGELFF. The CDR3 DNA reads TGTGCCAGCAACCGGGGTGGGGCGGGTTCCACCGGGGAGCTGTTTTTT.

This clonotype was recorded a few times. The chain is built from TRBV20-1 and TRBJ2-3; TRBD2 matches at 11 bases. This CDR3 spans 14 amino acids. Trimming removed 5 bases from V and 2 bases from J; junction bases left unmatched: 3. Germline-derived CDR1 and CDR2 are DFQATT and SNEGSKA (reference sequence). The CDR3 DNA reads TGCAGTGCTCGACTAGCGGGGCCCACAGATACGCAGTATTTT. Amino acids: CSARLAGPTDTQYF.

This clonotype was seen a few times. The chain combines TRBV15 with TRBJ1-1, with D unresolved. Germline CDR1 LNHNV, CDR2 YYDKDF (reference sequence). V was shortened by 8 bases and J by 8 bases, with 15 bases between the two germline ends. The CDR3 extends over 12 amino acids. The CDR3 sequence is CATRGSGGEAFF. The CDR3 DNA reads TGTGCCACCCGGGGATCGGGCGGGGAAGCTTTCTTT.

This clonotype has just a few counts. The rearrangement joins TRBV4-2 to TRBJ2-7; D assignment may be TRBD1 or TRBD2 (5 bases each). The CDR3 runs to 16 residues. Germline assignment: CDR1 LGHNA and CDR2 YNFKEQ. V was cut by 0 bases and J by 7 bases, with 19 bases left in between. Written as DNA, the CDR3 is TGTGCCAGCAGCCAAGATTCCGGGACCCAATGGGAGGAGCAGTACTTC. Protein product: CASSQDSGTQWEEQYF.